The 16 T cell receptor beta chains reported below all come from one sample, sequenced in a study of T cell responses to AZD1222 COVID-19 vaccine. Libraries were prepared by immunoSEQ multiplex PCR; TCRdb keeps only in-frame clonotypes and omits some of them. The sample consists of about 52,000 clones, about 87% of them appearing once. Sequencing used peripheral blood, obtained 28 days after the second AZD1222 dose. The source of these receptors is an adult who received the AZD1222 COVID-19 vaccine.

For this clone: At one end the junction does not follow the germline gene, possibly because of a read error. The J gene is TRBJ2-3, the V gene TRBV10-2; no clear D gene. CDR1 is WSHSY, CDR2 SAAADI, per germline. The length of the CDR3 is 13 residues. The CDR3: CASSEDNPPRVFF. The CDR3 nucleotides read TGCGCCAGCAGTGAGGATAACCCCCCCCGAGTCTTTTTT.

This clone was observed a handful of times. The V and J genes are TRBV4-1 and TRBJ2-4; unclear D gene. The V gene lost 2 bases and the J gene lost 1 base, with 6 bases spanning the gap. This CDR3 has 14 amino acids. Germline V gene lookup returns CDR1 MGHRA and CDR2 YSYEKL. Written as DNA, the CDR3 is TGCGCCAGCAGCCAACAAGGGGCCAAAAACATTCAGTACTTC. Its translation is CASSQQGAKNIQYF.

The chain couples TRBV28 to TRBJ2-1; weak D call: TRBD2 (5 bases). The germline V and J ends were trimmed by 2 bases and 9 bases, with 14 bases remaining between them. Germline V gene data show CDR1 as MDHEN and CDR2 as SYDVKM. CDR3 length: 14 amino acids. The DNA for the CDR3 is TGTGCCAGCAGTTTAGCGGTTTTAGAGGGTGAGCAGTTCTTC. This gives the protein CASSLAVLEGEQFF.

The chain is built from TRBV7-9 and TRBJ2-1; maybe TRBD2 (6 bases). Trimming took 8 bases from V and 8 from J, leaving 13 bases between them. Germline loops: CDR1 SEHNR, CDR2 FQNEAQ (reference sequence). This CDR3 contains 12 residues. The CDR3 sequence is CASAGRDYEQFF. Here the CDR3 DNA reads TGTGCCAGCGCCGGGCGGGACTATGAGCAGTTCTTC.

The chain has TRBV7-9 and TRBJ2-1; a possible D gene is TRBD1 (5 bases). Germline CDR1 is SEHNR and CDR2 is FQNEAQ (reference sequence). The CDR3 loop spans 15 amino acids. The V and J ends lost 1 base and 7 bases respectively, with 14 bases between them. This CDR3 reads CASSLVRQNLNEQFF. The CDR3 region has the DNA TGTGCCAGCAGCTTAGTGAGACAGAATCTAAATGAGCAGTTCTTC.

This clone appeared a single time. The chain joins TRBV6-5 to TRBJ1-1; D ambiguous. Germline V CDR1 and CDR2: MNHEY, SVGAGI. The CDR3 is 13 amino acids. The CDR3 region has the DNA TGTGCAGTCCTCCTTGTTACAGAGGCTGAAGCTTTCTTT. Amino acids: CAVLLVTEAEAFF.

The chain combines TRBV5-8 with TRBJ1-2, with 8 bases fitting TRBD1. In germline, CDR1 is SGHTS, CDR2 YDEGEE. The length of the CDR3 is 16 residues. J lost 4 bases, V lost 7 bases, and 15 bases had no gene match. DNA for the CDR3: TGTGCCAGCCCGTTGGGACAGGCTGTATCGGGCTATGGCTACACCTTC. This translates into CASPLGQAVSGYGYTF.

V usage is TRBV11-1 and J usage is TRBJ2-7, with a tentative D call TRBD1 (5 bases). V was cut by 5 bases and J by 3 bases, with 11 bases left in between. CDR1 is SGHAT and CDR2 is FQDESV in the germline V gene (reference sequence). CDR3 length: 13 residues. The DNA for the CDR3 is TGTGCCAGCAGCGCGACTGACAGCTACGAGCAGTACTTC. This translates into CASSATDSYEQYF.

A note on this clone: One junction end does not reproduce the germline sequence, and a read error may be involved. The rearrangement joins TRBV5-1 to TRBJ2-1; 9 nucleotides match TRBD1. This CDR3 has 17 residues. Germline lookup yields CDR1 SGHRS and CDR2 YFSETQ. CDR3 DNA: TGCGCCAGCACCTTGGGGACAGGGTCGGGTTGGTTAGATGAGCAGTTCTTC. Encoded protein: CASTLGTGSGWLDEQFF.

This chain connects TRBV5-1 to TRBJ1-2; TRBD1 might be the D (6 bases). In germline, CDR1 is SGHRS, CDR2 YFSETQ. Trimming cost V 4 bases and J 2 bases, with 12 bases left between them. This CDR3 has 14 amino acids. The CDR3 sequence is CASSVSGANYGYTF. CDR3 nucleotide sequence: TGCGCCAGCAGCGTCTCGGGGGCCAACTATGGCTACACCTTC.

The chain couples TRBV9 to TRBJ2-3; D unresolved. Germline V gene data show CDR1 as SGDLS and CDR2 as YYNGEE. The CDR3 length is 16 residues. The V gene lost 1 base and the J gene lost 4 bases, with 16 bases spanning the gap. The CDR3 DNA reads as TGTGCCAGCAGCGTAAACCCCTCCAGCACCCCAGATACGCAGTATTTT. Translating it yields CASSVNPSSTPDTQYF.

The CDR3 sequence: CASSQDPSSFYSYNEQFF. The CDR3 coding sequence is TGTGCCAGCAGCCAAGATCCCAGTTCCTTTTACTCCTACAATGAGCAGTTCTTC. V usage is TRBV3-1 (or the pseudogene TRBV3-2) and J usage is TRBJ2-1; D is unresolved. CDR3 size: 18 residues. Trimming shortened V by 0 bases and J by 0 bases, and 15 bases separated the two germline ends. The germline CDR1 and CDR2 sequences are LGHDT and YNNKEL (reference sequence).

This sequence joins TRBV11-3 and TRBJ2-7; 7 bases are shared with TRBD1. V was pared by 4 bases and J by 4 bases, with 16 bases of the junction left unmatched. Germline V gene data show CDR1 as SGHNT and CDR2 as YENEEA. The CDR3 runs to 17 residues. The DNA for the CDR3 is TGTGCCAGCAGCTGGAGACCCGACAGGGATTGTCCGTACGAGCAGTACTTC. Its translation: CASSWRPDRDCPYEQYF.

The chain is built from TRBV29-1 and TRBJ2-3; no firm D call. Trimming pared 5 bases from V and 1 base from J, leaving 16 bases between. Per the germline V gene, CDR1 is SQVTM and CDR2 is ANQGSEA. The CDR3 runs to 15 residues. CDR3 amino acids: CSVKPPQMGTDTQYF. The CDR3 bases are TGCAGCGTTAAACCGCCCCAGATGGGCACAGATACGCAGTATTTT.

The genes are TRBV7-9 and TRBJ2-7; weak D call: TRBD1 (6 bases). CDR3 length: 14 residues. The V gene's germline CDR1 is SEHNR and CDR2 FQNEAQ (reference sequence). Trimming took off 5 bases at V and 4 bases at J, with 15 bases between the two ends. CDR3 in amino acids: CASSGGSNDYEQYF. The CDR3 DNA follows: TGTGCCAGCAGCGGGGGCTCGAATGATTACGAGCAGTACTTC.

V and J are TRBV30 and TRBJ1-1; D remains unclear. The CDR3 has 12 amino acids. With 1 base removed from V and 1 base from J, the gap between germline ends came to 4 bases. The germline V gene encodes CDR1 GTSNPN and CDR2 SVGIG (reference sequence). The CDR3 sequence: CAWSGSNTEAFF. The CDR3 DNA reads as TGTGCCTGGAGTGGGTCGAACACTGAAGCTTTCTTT.